This T cell receptor beta chain was profiled in a study of blood T cell repertoires in COVID-19. Study as a whole: Material from acute and convalescent COVID-19 was sourced from the United States, Italy and Spain. PBMCs, B-cell-depleted T cells, or T cells provided the cDNA or gDNA that made up the material.

CDR1 and CDR2 from the germline V gene are SGHAT and FQNNGV. V lost 6 bases to trimming and J lost 10 bases, with 19 bases between them. This CDR3 is 15 amino acids long. Authors' methods: Reference gene primer amplification in the assay estimated nucleated cell counts. The method was immunoSEQ multiplex PCR; TCRdb's version includes in-frame clones alone and lacks a portion of them. V, J and clone size derive from that table, while D and trimming were established from the DNA sequence. This repertoire shows 200,000 to 250,000 clones, approximately 82% found once; its top ten account for 1.5% to 2%. There are a few counts of this clone.

The sample taken for sequencing was peripheral blood. This chain joins TRBV11-2 and TRBJ1-6, with D possibly being TRBD1 (6 bases). The sequence was collected from a man aged 25-45 years who had recovered from COVID-19. CDR3 DNA: TGTGCCAGCAGAGCACCCGGGGGGCAAGGATCACCCCTCCACTTT. Amino acids: CASRAPGGQGSPLHF.